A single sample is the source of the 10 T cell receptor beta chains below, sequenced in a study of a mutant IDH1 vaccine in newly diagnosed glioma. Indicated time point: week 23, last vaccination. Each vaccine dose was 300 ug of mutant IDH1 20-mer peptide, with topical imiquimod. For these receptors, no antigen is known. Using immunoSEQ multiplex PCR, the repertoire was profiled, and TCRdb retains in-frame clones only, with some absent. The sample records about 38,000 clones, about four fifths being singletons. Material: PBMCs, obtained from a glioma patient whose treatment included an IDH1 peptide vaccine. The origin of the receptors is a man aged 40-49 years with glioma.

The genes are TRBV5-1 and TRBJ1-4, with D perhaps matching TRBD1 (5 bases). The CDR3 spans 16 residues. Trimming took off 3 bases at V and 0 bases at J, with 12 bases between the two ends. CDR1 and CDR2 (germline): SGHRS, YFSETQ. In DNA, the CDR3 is TGCGCCAGCAGCTCGTCTGGGGGATCAACTAATGAAAAACTGTTTTTT. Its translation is CASSSSGGSTNEKLFF. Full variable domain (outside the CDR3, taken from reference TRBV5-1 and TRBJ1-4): KAGVTQTPRYLIKTRGQQVTLSCSPISGHRSVSWYQQTPGQGLQFLFEYFSETQRNKGNFPGRFSGRQFSNSRSEMNVSTLELGDSALYLCASSSSGGSTNEKLFFGSGTQLSVL.

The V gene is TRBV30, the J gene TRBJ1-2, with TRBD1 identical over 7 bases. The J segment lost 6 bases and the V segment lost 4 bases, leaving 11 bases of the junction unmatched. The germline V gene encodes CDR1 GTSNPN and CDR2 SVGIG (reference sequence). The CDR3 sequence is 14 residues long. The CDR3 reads CAWTEGAFMDGYTF. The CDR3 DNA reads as TGTGCCTGGACTGAGGGGGCATTTATGGATGGCTACACCTTC.

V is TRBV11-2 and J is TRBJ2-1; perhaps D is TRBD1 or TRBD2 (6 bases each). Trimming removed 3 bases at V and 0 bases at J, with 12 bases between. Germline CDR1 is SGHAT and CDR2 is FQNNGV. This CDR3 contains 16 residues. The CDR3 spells CASSFGGESSYNEQFF. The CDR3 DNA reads TGTGCCAGCAGCTTCGGGGGCGAGAGCTCCTACAATGAGCAGTTCTTC.

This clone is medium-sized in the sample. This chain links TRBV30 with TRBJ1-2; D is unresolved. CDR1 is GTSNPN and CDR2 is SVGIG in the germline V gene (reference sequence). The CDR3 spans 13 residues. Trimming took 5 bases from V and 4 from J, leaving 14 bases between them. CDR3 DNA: TGTGCCTGGTGGACTCGGGAGGGCTATGGCTACACCTTC. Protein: CAWWTREGYGYTF. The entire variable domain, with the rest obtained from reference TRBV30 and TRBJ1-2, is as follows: SQTIHQWPATLVQPVGSPLSLECTVEGTSNPNLYWYRQAAGRGLQLLFYSVGIGQISSEVPQNLSASRPQDRQFILSSKKLLLSDSGFYLCAWWTREGYGYTFGSGTRLTVV.

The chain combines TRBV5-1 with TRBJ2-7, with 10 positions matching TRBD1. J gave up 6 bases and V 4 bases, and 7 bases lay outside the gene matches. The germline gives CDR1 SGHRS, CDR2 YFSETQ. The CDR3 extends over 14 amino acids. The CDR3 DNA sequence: TGCGCCAGCAGCCAGGGACAGGGGCTCGCCGAGCAGTACTTC. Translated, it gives CASSQGQGLAEQYF. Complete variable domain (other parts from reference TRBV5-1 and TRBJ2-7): KAGVTQTPRYLIKTRGQQVTLSCSPISGHRSVSWYQQTPGQGLQFLFEYFSETQRNKGNFPGRFSGRQFSNSRSEMNVSTLELGDSALYLCASSQGQGLAEQYFGPGTRLTVT.

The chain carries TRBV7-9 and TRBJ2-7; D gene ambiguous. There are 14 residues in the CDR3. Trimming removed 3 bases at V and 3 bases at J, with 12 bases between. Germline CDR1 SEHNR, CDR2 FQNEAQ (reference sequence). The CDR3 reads CASSFLSGSYEQYF. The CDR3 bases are TGTGCCAGCAGCTTTTTGTCAGGAAGCTACGAGCAGTACTTC.

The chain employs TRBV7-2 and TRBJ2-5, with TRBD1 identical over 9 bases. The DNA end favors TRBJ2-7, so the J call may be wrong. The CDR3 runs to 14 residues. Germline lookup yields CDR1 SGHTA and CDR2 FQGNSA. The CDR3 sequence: CASSSTGGNYEQYF. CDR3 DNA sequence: TGTGCCAGCAGCTCGACAGGGGGGAACTACGAGCAGTACTTC.

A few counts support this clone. Here the CDR3 DNA reads TGTGCCAGCAGTTTATACGGGACCTATGACCCCCAGCATTTT. Translated: CASSLYGTYDPQHF. The chain has TRBV27 and TRBJ1-5; tentative D call: TRBD1 (5 bases). The V and J ends lost 1 base and 10 bases respectively, with 14 bases between them. The CDR3 is 14 residues long. CDR1 MNHEY and CDR2 SMNVEV come from the germline V gene (reference sequence).

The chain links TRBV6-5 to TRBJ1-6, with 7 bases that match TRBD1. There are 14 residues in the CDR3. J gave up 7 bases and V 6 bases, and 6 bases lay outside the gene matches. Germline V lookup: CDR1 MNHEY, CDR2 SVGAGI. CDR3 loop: CASRPGQPNSPLHF. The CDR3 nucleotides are TGTGCCAGCAGGCCGGGACAGCCGAATTCACCCCTCCACTTT.

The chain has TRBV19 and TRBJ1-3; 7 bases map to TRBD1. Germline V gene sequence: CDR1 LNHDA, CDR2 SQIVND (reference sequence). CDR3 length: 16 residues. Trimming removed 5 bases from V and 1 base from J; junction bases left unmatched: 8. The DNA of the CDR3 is TGTGCCAGTAGTCGGCTGAGACAGGGTTCTGGAAACACCATATATTTT. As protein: CASSRLRQGSGNTIYF. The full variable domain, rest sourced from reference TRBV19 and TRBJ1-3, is DGGITQSPKYLFRKEGQNVTLSCEQNLNHDAMYWYRQDPGQGLRLIYYSQIVNDFQKGDIAEGYSVSREKKESFPLTVTSAQKNPTAFYLCASSRLRQGSGNTIYFGEGSWLTVV.